A single sample gave rise to the 13 T cell receptor beta chains below, sequenced in a study of T cells in Graves' hyperthyroidism and ophthalmopathy. There were TCR beta CDR3 regions amplified from RNA transcripts. TCR CDR3 regions were first amplified by RT-PCR with HTBI primers. TCRdb used MiXCR to reprocess the multiplex PCR reads, holding one entry per CDR3 protein. The data show 200,000 to 250,000 distinct CDR3 sequences, with approximately 20% seen just once and over 35% held by the top ten. Sequencing input: blood. The receptors derive from a man aged 35 to 55 with Graves' hyperthyroidism.

This chain joins TRBV6-6 and TRBJ2-7, with D hard to call. V dropped 0 bases and J dropped 0 bases, with 15 bases sitting between them. CDR3 length equals 17 residues. Germline V lookup: CDR1 MNHNY, CDR2 SVGAGI (reference sequence). The CDR3 bases are TGTGCCAGCAGTTACTCGGGCAGCCTCCAATACTCCTACGAGCAGTACTTC. This encodes CASSYSGSLQYSYEQYF.

This clonotype was counted ten times or more. The chain joins TRBV27 to TRBJ2-3; D unclear. The CDR3 is 15 residues long. V dropped 6 bases and J dropped 0 bases, with 13 bases sitting between them. Germline V CDR1 and CDR2: MNHEY, SMNVEV (reference sequence). The CDR3 DNA reads as TGTGCCAGCAGCCCATTGACACTAAGCACAGATACGCAGTATTTT. Its protein is CASSPLTLSTDTQYF.

In its sample, this clonotype was seen many times. V gene TRBV3-1 combines with J gene TRBJ2-2; either TRBD1 or TRBD2 may fit D (5 bases each). Trimming stripped 4 bases from V and 5 bases from J, with 14 bases between. The germline gives CDR1 LGHDT, CDR2 YNNKEL (reference sequence). The CDR3 sequence is 15 residues long. CDR3 loop: CASSPDTGGTGELFF. CDR3 nucleotide sequence: TGTGCCAGCAGCCCAGACACAGGAGGAACCGGGGAGCTGTTTTTT.

This clonotype occurred many times. The CDR3 protein is CSAPGGQEEQYF. DNA for the CDR3: TGCAGTGCCCCGGGAGGACAGGAAGAGCAGTACTTC. The chain couples TRBV20-1 to TRBJ2-7; D possibly matches TRBD1 or TRBD2 (7 bases each). The CDR3 loop spans 12 amino acids. V was trimmed by 6 bases and J by 7 bases, leaving 16 bases between them. Germline V CDR1 and CDR2: DFQATT, SNEGSKA (reference sequence).

In its sample, this clonotype was seen a few times. This chain joins TRBV9 and TRBJ2-5, with D possibly matching TRBD2 (6 bases). The length of the CDR3 is 17 residues. Trimming pared 2 bases from V and 1 base from J, leaving 18 bases between. Germline V gene data show CDR1 as SGDLS and CDR2 as YYNGEE. The CDR3: CASSVAGGFPVQETQYF. The CDR3 DNA reads TGTGCCAGCAGCGTCGCCGGAGGGTTCCCAGTCCAAGAGACCCAGTACTTC.

Many counts were recorded for this clonotype. The junction and the germline gene differ at one end; a read error may be behind it. The chain carries TRBV7-9 and TRBJ2-5; D unclear. This CDR3 has 11 residues. Germline CDR1 reads SEHNR; CDR2 reads FQNEAQ (reference sequence). DNA for the CDR3: TGTACCAGCAGCTCGCGGGAGACCCAGTACTTC. As protein: CTSSSRETQYF.

This clonotype was recorded many times. This rearrangement joins TRBV20-1 to TRBJ1-5; D unclear. CDR3 length: 13 amino acids. V was shortened by 3 bases and J by 0 bases, with 6 bases between the two germline ends. The germline V gene has CDR1 DFQATT and CDR2 SNEGSKA (reference sequence). DNA of the CDR3: TGCAGTGCTAGGTTTACTAGCAATCAGCCCCAGCATTTT. It codes for CSARFTSNQPQHF.

The V and J genes are TRBV18 and TRBJ1-5, with 8 bases identical to TRBD1. V was clipped by 2 bases and J by 0 bases; unmatched bases: 6. The CDR3 is 17 amino acids. Germline CDR1 KGHSH, CDR2 LQKENI. CDR3 DNA sequence: TGTGCCAGCTCACCAGGGCAGGGGGCTTATAGCAATCAGCCCCAGCATTTT. Translating it yields CASSPGQGAYSNQPQHF.

This clonotype was counted at least ten times. DNA for the CDR3: TGTGCCAGCAGCCAGAATAGGAACAATCAGCCCCAGCATTTT. Residues: CASSQNRNNQPQHF. The genes are TRBV3-1 and TRBJ1-5; D remains ambiguous. CDR3 length equals 14 residues. The germline V and J ends were trimmed by 3 bases and 3 bases, with 9 bases remaining between them. Germline values: CDR1 LGHDT, CDR2 YNNKEL (reference sequence).

This clonotype was observed at least ten times. The chain is built from TRBV13 and TRBJ1-6, with D maybe TRBD1 (6 bases). This CDR3 spans 16 amino acids. V was clipped by 3 bases and J by 6 bases, with 15 bases between them. CDR1 is PRHDT, CDR2 FYEKMQ, per germline (reference sequence). The CDR3, as DNA: TGTGCCAGCAGCTTGTCATGGGGGGCAGTTAATTCACCCCTCCACTTT. This translates into CASSLSWGAVNSPLHF.

This clonotype occurred many times. V gene TRBV5-1 combines with J gene TRBJ1-5; D is unclear. The germline V and J ends were trimmed by 0 bases and 0 bases, with 7 bases remaining between them. The CDR3 runs to 15 residues. Germline V lookup: CDR1 SGHRS, CDR2 YFSETQ. This chain's CDR3 is CASSLDGYSNQPQHF. The CDR3 coding sequence is TGCGCCAGCAGCTTGGATGGGTATAGCAATCAGCCCCAGCATTTT.

The chain combines TRBV18 with TRBJ2-3; TRBD2 matches 9 bases. Germline V gives CDR1 KGHSH, CDR2 LQKENI. The CDR3 extends over 18 amino acids. V lost 1 base and J lost 0; bases outside the gene matches: 8. The CDR3 DNA reads TGTGCCAGCTCACCACTGGGAGCTAGCGGGGCCAGCACAGATACGCAGTATTTT. As protein: CASSPLGASGASTDTQYF.

This clonotype has a count of ten or more. The chain combines TRBV5-1 with TRBJ2-5; TRBD1 might be the D (6 bases). Germline CDR1 SGHRS, CDR2 YFSETQ. This CDR3 comprises 15 residues. The ends were cut back, 4 bases at V and 1 base at J, with 14 bases in the middle. The CDR3 DNA is TGCGCCAGCAGCCCCCCTGGACAGATCCAAGAGACCCAGTACTTC. It encodes CASSPPGQIQETQYF.